This T cell receptor (beta chain) originates from a study of T-cell memory formation after mild COVID-19. Study-wide points: While clones contracting from day 15 to 85 were balanced between CD4 and CD8, later expanders leaned CD4+. Some clones that responded were present in memory (sampled pre-infection), which suggests cross-reactive memory joined.

V was clipped by 0 bases and J by 0 bases; unmatched bases: 10. Germline assignment: CDR1 LGHDT and CDR2 YNNKEL (reference sequence). This CDR3 is 19 amino acids long. Constant-segment primers and 5'RACE yielded cDNA libraries for TCR alpha and TCR beta, each carrying sample barcodes and UMIs. MiXCR, run by TCRdb on the 5' RACE reads, gives a single entry per CDR3 protein. Of 470,000 or so distinct CDR3 sequences listed, 20% to 30% were seen once; the top ten hold roughly an eighth. With respect to this clonotype: The target antigen is unknown.

Sequenced material: PBMCs or a T cell subset sorted from them (not recorded which). This receptor was obtained from an adult woman who had mild COVID-19 (a few samples of this study predate the infection). Cell type and time point are not known. This sequence joins TRBV3-1 and TRBJ2-3; 9 nucleotides line up with TRBD2. DNA for the CDR3: TGTGCCAGCAGCCAAGAACGACTAGCGGTTACCTCTAGCACAGATACGCAGTATTTT. Translation gives CASSQERLAVTSSTDTQYF.